The sequence of this TCR beta chain was determined in a study of T cell changes during pregnancy in multiple sclerosis. Some clones are missing from TCRdb's copy, which holds only in-frame ones; the method was immunoSEQ multiplex PCR. Among 100,000 or so clones listed, more than 90% were seen once. CDR3 length: 14 amino acids. Germline V gives CDR1 SGDLS, CDR2 YYNGEE. J was trimmed by 3 bases and V by 3 bases; bases with no gene match: 2. The material sequenced was peripheral blood, taken in the second trimester of pregnancy. The J gene is TRBJ2-7, the V gene TRBV9; TRBD2 agrees at 11 bases. This TCR was recovered from a female donor with multiple sclerosis, enrolled in a pregnancy study. This chain's CDR3 is CASSAGLAGYEQYF. In nucleotides, the CDR3 is TGTGCCAGCAGCGCAGGACTAGCGGGCTACGAGCAGTACTTC.